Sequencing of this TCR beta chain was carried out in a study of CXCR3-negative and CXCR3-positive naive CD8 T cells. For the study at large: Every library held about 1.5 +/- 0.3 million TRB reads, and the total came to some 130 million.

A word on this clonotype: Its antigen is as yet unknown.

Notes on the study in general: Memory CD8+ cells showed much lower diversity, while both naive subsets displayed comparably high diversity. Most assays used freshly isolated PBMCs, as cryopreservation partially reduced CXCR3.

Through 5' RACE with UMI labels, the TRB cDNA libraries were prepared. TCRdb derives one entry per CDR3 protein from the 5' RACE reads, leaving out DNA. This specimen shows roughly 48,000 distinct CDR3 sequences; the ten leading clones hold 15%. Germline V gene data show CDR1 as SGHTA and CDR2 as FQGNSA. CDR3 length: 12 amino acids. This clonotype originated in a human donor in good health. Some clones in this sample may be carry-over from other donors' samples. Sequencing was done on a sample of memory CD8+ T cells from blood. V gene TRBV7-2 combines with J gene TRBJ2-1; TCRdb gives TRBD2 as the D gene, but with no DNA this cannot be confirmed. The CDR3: CASSVGRNEQFF.